One sample yielded the 5 T cell receptor beta chains listed below, sequenced in a study of cytomegalovirus exposure and HLA in healthy donors (dated by TCRdb to the late 2010s). The library was obtained by the immunoSEQ multiplex PCR assay. For the multiplex PCR, a mixture combining 60 forward primers for TCR Vbeta segments and 13 reverse primers for TCR Jbeta segments was used. TCRdb carries this immuneACCESS record with in-frame sequences only. Its versions omit some clonotypes, under half of them owing to an unresolved V gene in the studies checked, with the rest unexplained. This sample lists 150,000 to 200,000 clones; roughly four fifths were detected once. The ten largest clones take up over 0.85% of the sample. Sequenced input: PBMCs. These TCRs come from a girl aged 2-15 years in good health and CMV-seropositive.

V and J are TRBV4-2 and TRBJ2-5; tentatively, D is TRBD2 (6 bases). The end of the DNA aligns better with TRBJ2-7, so the J call may be wrong. The germline CDR1 and CDR2 sequences are LGHNA and YNFKEQ. The length of the CDR3 is 12 residues. The CDR3 is CASSQAGDEQYF. The CDR3 nucleotides read TGTGCCAGCAGCCAAGCGGGGGACGAGCAGTACTTC.

V gene TRBV11-2 combines with J gene TRBJ2-2; the match to TRBD1 covers 8 bases. J was trimmed by 4 bases and V by 3 bases; bases with no gene match: 7. The germline CDR1 and CDR2 sequences are SGHAT and FQNNGV. The CDR3 has 16 amino acids. The CDR3 is CASSFFRGRITGELFF. In DNA form, the CDR3 reads TGTGCCAGCAGCTTCTTCAGGGGGCGGATCACCGGGGAGCTGTTTTTT.

There are a few counts of this clone. The chain has TRBV6-1 and TRBJ2-2, with 9 bases lining up with TRBD2. Germline V gene sequence: CDR1 MNHNS, CDR2 SASEGT. CDR3 length equals 15 residues. Losses at the gene ends were 4 bases for V and 6 bases for J; bases not matched to a gene: 6. DNA for the CDR3: TGTGCCAGCAGTGGGCGGGAGGGCACCGCCGGGGAGCTGTTTTTT. Translating it yields CASSGREGTAGELFF.

The CDR3, as DNA: TGTGCCAGCAGCTTAACCGGGACAGCAGACAATGAGCAGTTCTTC. Its protein is CASSLTGTADNEQFF. The rearrangement uses TRBV11-2 and TRBJ2-1, with 7 nucleotides matching TRBD1. Germline V lookup: CDR1 SGHAT, CDR2 FQNNGV. With V trimmed by 2 bases and J by 5 bases, 6 bases remained unmatched. The CDR3 extends over 15 amino acids.

This clone was detected only a few times. The rearrangement joins TRBV6-4 to TRBJ2-2; 10 bases line up with TRBD1. V was pared by 5 bases and J by 5 bases, with 5 bases of the junction left unmatched. CDR1 MRHNA and CDR2 SNTAGT come from the germline V gene. The CDR3 has 15 amino acids. The CDR3: CASSPGQGETGELFF. The CDR3 DNA reads as TGTGCCAGCAGTCCTGGACAGGGGGAAACCGGGGAGCTGTTTTTT.